This T cell receptor beta chain was sequenced during a study of blood T cell repertoires in COVID-19. Study at large: Spain, Italy and the United States supplied samples that represented acute and convalescent COVID-19.

Enrolled through a virtual design, the participants were between 18 and 89 years of age and came from some 26 US areas. Cohort assignment relied on participant-reported clinical history. Libraries were prepared by immunoSEQ multiplex PCR; TCRdb keeps only in-frame clonotypes and omits some of them. The sample lists some 300,000 clones, 88% occurring once. This receptor was obtained from a woman in her 30s who had recovered from COVID-19. Sample: PBMCs or T cells enriched from blood (not recorded which).

The CDR3 reads CASSHYNTEAFF. The CDR3 DNA sequence: TGTGCCAGCAGCCACTACAACACTGAAGCTTTCTTT. The genes are TRBV6-5 and TRBJ1-1; D not certain. This CDR3 is 12 amino acids long. CDR1 and CDR2 from the germline V gene are MNHEY and SVGAGI. Trimming shortened V by 6 bases and J by 2 bases, and 7 bases separated the two germline ends.